These 18 T cell receptor beta chains share one sample of origin, sequenced in a study of regulatory T cells in long-lasting Graves disease. Time point noted: newly diagnosed GD, antithyroid drugs for less than 3 months. Construction of the TCR library relied on RNA isolated from PBMCs. Sequencing libraries for TCR beta were prepared with iRepertoire HTBI primers and Arm-PCR of CDR3 regions. One entry per CDR3 protein results from TCRdb running MiXCR on the multiplex PCR reads. The table records around 460,000 distinct CDR3 sequences, 12% to 15% of them present only once. Another study also made use of these data, one on T cells in Graves' hyperthyroidism and ophthalmopathy.

The sequences come from peripheral blood mononuclear cells (PBMCs), collected at new diagnosis, from a patient treated with antithyroid drugs. These receptors all stem from a woman between 45 and 65 years old with Graves disease.

This clonotype was seen ten or more times. The chain recombines TRBV10-3 with TRBJ1-2; TRBD1 is a possible D gene (6 bases). The CDR3 sequence is 13 residues long. V lost 5 bases and J lost 3, with 10 bases in between. Per germline, CDR1 ENHRY and CDR2 SYGVKD. The CDR3 bases are TGTGCCATCAGTAGGGGGTCAGACTATGGCTACACCTTC. Protein sequence: CAISRGSDYGYTF.

Concerning this clonotype: A read error may explain this, as a much larger clone is one base away. The chain couples TRBV28 to TRBJ2-7, with TRBD2 as a possible D gene (5 bases). The CDR3 totals 12 residues. Germline V CDR1 and CDR2: MDHEN, SYDVKM. The CDR3 coding sequence is TGTGTCAGCAGTTTGAGGGAATACGAGCAGTACTTC. This encodes CVSSLREYEQYF.

The CDR3 sequence is CASSQDLLSTDTQYF. CDR3 nucleotide sequence: TGTGCCAGCAGCCAAGATTTACTGAGCACAGATACGCAGTATTTT. The chain is built from TRBV3-1 and TRBJ2-3; no firm D call. V lost 0 bases to trimming and J lost 0 bases, with 7 bases between them. The length of the CDR3 is 15 residues. Germline-derived CDR1 and CDR2 are LGHDT and YNNKEL (reference sequence).

This clonotype was counted a few times. The rearrangement uses TRBV19 and TRBJ2-3; 10 bases fit TRBD2. V lost 3 bases to trimming and J lost 3 bases; unmatched junction nucleotides: 6. CDR3 length: 16 residues. Germline-derived CDR1 and CDR2 are LNHDA and SQIVND (reference sequence). This chain's CDR3 is CASSIPSGSRTDTQYF. CDR3 bases: TGTGCCAGTAGTATCCCTAGCGGGAGCCGGACAGATACGCAGTATTTT.

The sample holds many counts of this clonotype. The chain is built from TRBV2 and TRBJ2-7; D is uncertain. This CDR3 has 15 amino acids. CDR1 and CDR2 from the germline V gene are SNHLY and FYNNEI. Trimming cost V 2 bases and J 0 bases, with 11 bases left between them. The CDR3 loop reads CASSELVSLSYEQYF. The CDR3 nucleotides read TGTGCCAGCAGTGAACTCGTCAGCCTCTCCTACGAGCAGTACTTC.

The chain couples TRBV3-1 to TRBJ2-3; TRBD2 matches 10 bases. The junction had 3 bases not matched to a gene; V was cut back by 1 base and J by 5 bases. The length of the CDR3 is 15 residues. Per germline, CDR1 LGHDT and CDR2 YNNKEL (reference sequence). CDR3 bases: TGTGCCAGCAGCCAAGCGACTAGCGGGCAAGATACGCAGTATTTT. Translating it yields CASSQATSGQDTQYF.

The chain links TRBV7-8 to TRBJ1-6; tentative D call: TRBD1 (6 bases). This CDR3 comprises 15 residues. V gave up 8 bases and J gave up 7 bases, with 18 bases separating them. Germline CDR1 is SGHVS and CDR2 is FQNEAQ. CDR3 in amino acids: CASGERGNRNSPLHF. DNA of the CDR3: TGTGCCAGCGGTGAGAGGGGGAACAGGAATTCACCCCTCCACTTT.

As to this clonotype: Possible read error: a much larger clone is one base away. In nucleotides, the CDR3 is TGCGCCGGCAGCGCAACCGTGGTGGGGGGTTCCTACGAGCAGTACTTC. Residues: CAGSATVVGGSYEQYF. This sequence joins TRBV5-1 and TRBJ2-7; maybe TRBD2 (6 bases). Germline V gene lookup returns CDR1 SGHRS and CDR2 YFSETQ. The CDR3 runs 16 residues.

This clonotype was counted at least ten times. This chain links TRBV3-1 with TRBJ2-7; unclear D gene. Germline CDR1 is LGHDT and CDR2 is YNNKEL (reference sequence). The CDR3 contains 12 residues. With 5 bases removed from V and 2 bases from J, the gap between germline ends came to 7 bases. This chain's CDR3 is CASSEFPYEQYF. CDR3 nucleotide sequence: TGTGCCAGCAGCGAATTCCCCTACGAGCAGTACTTC.

This clonotype came up many times. The rearrangement links TRBV2 to TRBJ2-5; 8 bases match TRBD1. This CDR3 is built from 15 residues. Germline trimming cut 6 bases from V and 1 base from J; bases unmatched to any gene: 7. Germline V gene lookup returns CDR1 SNHLY and CDR2 FYNNEI. For the CDR3, the DNA is TGTGCCAGCAGCGGACAGGGAAACTCCCAAGAGACCCAGTACTTC. It is translated as CASSGQGNSQETQYF.

This clonotype came up many times. This chain joins TRBV7-3 and TRBJ2-5, with 10 bases matching TRBD2. The junction had 5 bases not matched to a gene; V was cut back by 5 bases and J by 2 bases. This CDR3 has 15 amino acids. The V gene's germline CDR1 is SGHTA and CDR2 FQGTGA. The CDR3 spells CASSPHSGRQETQYF. DNA of the CDR3: TGTGCCAGCAGCCCCCATAGCGGGAGGCAAGAGACCCAGTACTTC.

This clonotype occurred a few times. The rearrangement uses TRBV20-1 and TRBJ2-1; D remains ambiguous. V lost 3 bases and J lost 15, with 18 bases in between. This CDR3 region has 12 residues. CDR1 and CDR2 (germline): DFQATT, SNEGSKA (reference sequence). CDR3 nucleotides: TGCAGTGCTAGGGCCTTTGGCCAAGGGCTGTTCTTC. Encoded protein: CSARAFGQGLFF.

This clonotype was detected many times. The V and J genes are TRBV12-3 or TRBV12-4 and TRBJ2-1; 12 bases line up with TRBD1. Trimming at V came to 3 bases and at J to 5 bases, leaving 5 bases not matched to a gene. This CDR3 is built from 16 residues. The CDR3 sequence: CASSFPGQGADNEQFF. The CDR3 DNA reads as TGTGCCAGCAGTTTCCCGGGACAGGGGGCCGACAATGAGCAGTTCTTC.

The chain combines TRBV19 with TRBJ2-3; TRBD1 matches 10 bases. The CDR3 consists of 16 residues. Per germline, CDR1 LNHDA and CDR2 SQIVND (reference sequence). Trimming removed 7 bases from V and 5 bases from J; junction bases left unmatched: 12. As DNA, the CDR3 is TGTGCCAGTACTCAGCCGGGACAGGGGATCGGAGATACGCAGTATTTT. Translation gives CASTQPGQGIGDTQYF. Variable domain in full (rest from reference TRBV19 and TRBJ2-3): DGGITQSPKYLFRKEGQNVTLSCEQNLNHDAMYWYRQDPGQGLRLIYYSQIVNDFQKGDIAEGYSVSREKKESFPLTVTSAQKNPTAFYLCASTQPGQGIGDTQYFGPGTRLTVL.

Here the CDR3 DNA reads TGTGCCAGCAGTTACTTAGAAACGTCTGGAAACACCATATATTTT. This gives the protein CASSYLETSGNTIYF. This chain links TRBV6-7 with TRBJ1-3, with D uncertain. TRBV6-7 belongs to the ORF category, with a function that is uncertain. The length of the CDR3 is 15 residues. V dropped 1 base and J dropped 1 base, with 8 bases sitting between them.

This clonotype was seen only a few times. This chain uses TRBV9 with TRBJ2-7, with D tentatively TRBD2 (6 bases). Trimming removed 3 bases at V and 2 bases at J, with 15 bases between. Germline assignment: CDR1 SGDLS and CDR2 YYNGEE. The CDR3 consists of 15 residues. This CDR3 reads CASSAGPGLTYEQYF. Written as DNA, the CDR3 is TGTGCCAGCAGCGCGGGGCCGGGACTTACCTACGAGCAGTACTTC.

This chain joins TRBV29-1 and TRBJ2-3, with 7 nucleotides matching TRBD2. Looked up from germline, CDR1 is SQVTM and CDR2 is ANQGSEA. V lost 4 bases, J lost 1 base, and 2 bases stayed unmatched. The CDR3 is 13 amino acids. In DNA form, the CDR3 reads TGCAGCGTTGCCCGGGGGGGCACAGATACGCAGTATTTT. Translation: CSVARGGTDTQYF.

This clonotype was observed a handful of times. The chain employs TRBV6-4 and TRBJ1-5; possibly TRBD1 for D (6 bases). The CDR3 has 15 amino acids. The V and J ends lost 8 bases and 6 bases respectively, with 20 bases between them. Germline V lookup: CDR1 MRHNA, CDR2 SNTAGT. CDR3 protein: CASSPEGGDIQPQHF. The CDR3, as DNA: TGTGCCAGCTCCCCTGAGGGTGGGGACATTCAGCCCCAGCATTTT.